These 25 T cell receptor beta chains were sequenced from one sample in a study of blood T cell repertoires in COVID-19. The table came from immunoSEQ multiplex PCR; TCRdb's copy has only in-frame clones and leaves some out. This table holds approximately 61,000 clones, approximately 83% found once. The sample taken for sequencing was peripheral blood. The source of these receptors is a human donor in a cohort sampled during active COVID-19.

The chain recombines TRBV19 with TRBJ2-3; D possibly corresponds to TRBD1 (6 bases). V was trimmed by 5 bases and J by 2 bases, leaving 11 bases between them. The length of the CDR3 is 14 residues. Germline V gene lookup returns CDR1 LNHDA and CDR2 SQIVND (reference sequence). The CDR3 loop reads CASSRLGATDTQYF. In nucleotides, the CDR3 is TGTGCCAGTAGTCGCCTGGGGGCCACAGATACGCAGTATTTT.

This rearrangement joins TRBV7-9 to TRBJ2-7; 9 bases agree with TRBD1. J was trimmed by 4 bases and V by 0 bases; bases with no gene match: 4. CDR1 is SEHNR and CDR2 is FQNEAQ in the germline V gene (reference sequence). CDR3 size: 15 residues. The CDR3 nucleotides read TGTGCCAGCAGCTTAGCTCGACAGGGGGGGTACGAGCAGTACTTC. Amino acid sequence: CASSLARQGGYEQYF.

The V call is TRBV19, the J call TRBJ2-7; 14 bases line up with TRBD2. With 9 bases clipped from V and 4 bases from J, the junction kept 5 bases outside the gene matches. CDR3 length: 14 residues. CDR1 is LNHDA and CDR2 is SQIVND in the germline V gene (reference sequence). For the CDR3, the DNA is TGTGCCAGCGGGACTAGCGGGAGTTTATACGAGCAGTACTTC. It encodes CASGTSGSLYEQYF.

This clone occurred once. The rearrangement joins TRBV5-1 to TRBJ1-2, with D uncertain. The CDR3 length is 14 residues. Between the trimmed V and J ends, which lost 0 bases and 1 base, there was a span of 7 bases. Germline CDR1 SGHRS, CDR2 YFSETQ. CDR3 DNA: TGCGCCAGCAGCTTGGAGTCCAGTAACTATGGCTACACCTTC. Its translation is CASSLESSNYGYTF. Looking up the rest from reference TRBV5-1 and TRBJ1-2 gives the full variable domain: KAGVTQTPRYLIKTRGQQVTLSCSPISGHRSVSWYQQTPGQGLQFLFEYFSETQRNKGNFPGRFSGRQFSNSRSEMNVSTLELGDSALYLCASSLESSNYGYTFGSGTRLTVV.

The J gene is TRBJ1-1, the V gene TRBV19; TRBD1 matches at 8 bases. CDR1 LNHDA and CDR2 SQIVND come from the germline V gene (reference sequence). J was trimmed by 1 base and V by 7 bases; bases with no gene match: 20. CDR3 length equals 19 residues. The CDR3 sequence is CASTSPPQRQGKQNTEAFF. The CDR3 DNA sequence: TGTGCCAGTACTTCTCCACCCCAACGACAGGGGAAACAGAACACTGAAGCTTTCTTT. The variable domain in full, completed from reference TRBV19 and TRBJ1-1, reads DGGITQSPKYLFRKEGQNVTLSCEQNLNHDAMYWYRQDPGQGLRLIYYSQIVNDFQKGDIAEGYSVSREKKESFPLTVTSAQKNPTAFYLCASTSPPQRQGKQNTEAFFGQGTRLTVV.

The V gene is TRBV27, the J gene TRBJ1-2, with 9 nucleotides matching TRBD1. CDR3 length: 17 amino acids. Germline V gene sequence: CDR1 MNHEY, CDR2 SMNVEV (reference sequence). V lost 6 bases to trimming and J lost 6 bases; unmatched junction nucleotides: 17. The CDR3 loop reads CASRGTGFTRAGDGYTF. For the CDR3, the DNA is TGTGCCAGCAGGGGGACAGGGTTTACGCGGGCGGGGGATGGCTACACCTTC.

This rearrangement joins TRBV19 to TRBJ1-5; tentatively, D is TRBD1 (6 bases). The length of the CDR3 is 15 residues. Trimming cost V 5 bases and J 2 bases, with 13 bases left between them. The germline V gene encodes CDR1 LNHDA and CDR2 SQIVND (reference sequence). CDR3 nucleotide sequence: TGTGCCAGTAGTTGGATACAGGGAGGCAATCAGCCCCAGCATTTT. Amino acids: CASSWIQGGNQPQHF.

This chain joins TRBV20-1 and TRBJ1-2; TRBD1 is a possible D gene (5 bases). Germline values: CDR1 DFQATT, CDR2 SNEGSKA (reference sequence). V was cut by 3 bases and J by 4 bases, with 12 bases left in between. CDR3 length: 13 amino acids. As DNA, the CDR3 is TGCAGTGCTAGTCTCACAGGAGCCTATGGCTACACCTTC. It codes for CSASLTGAYGYTF.

V gene TRBV4-1 combines with J gene TRBJ2-7, with D possibly matching TRBD2 (6 bases). CDR1 MGHRA and CDR2 YSYEKL come from the germline V gene. With 1 base removed from V and 2 bases from J, the gap between germline ends came to 15 bases. The CDR3 consists of 16 residues. DNA for the CDR3: TGCGCCAGCAGCCAAGCCCACCGGGACTGGGCCTACGAGCAGTACTTC. Encoded protein: CASSQAHRDWAYEQYF.

The genes are TRBV5-4 and TRBJ1-4, with D hard to call. V was trimmed by 3 bases and J by 0 bases, leaving 12 bases between them. The length of the CDR3 is 16 residues. From germline, CDR1 is SGHNT and CDR2 YYREEE (reference sequence). The CDR3 DNA reads TGTGCCAGCAGCTCAAGAGGAAGAGCAACTAATGAAAAACTGTTTTTT. Its translation is CASSSRGRATNEKLFF.

This clone turned up a few times. The rearrangement uses TRBV5-1 and TRBJ2-7, with D possibly matching TRBD1 (5 bases). The germline CDR1 and CDR2 sequences are SGHRS and YFSETQ. Between the trimmed V and J ends, which lost 5 bases and 4 bases, there was a span of 10 bases. The length of the CDR3 is 12 residues. The CDR3 coding sequence is TGCGCCAGCAGGGGTGACAGTTACGAGCAGTACTTC. It specifies CASRGDSYEQYF.

The chain recombines TRBV2 with TRBJ1-6, with D tentatively TRBD1 (5 bases). The germline V and J ends were trimmed by 6 bases and 9 bases, with 15 bases remaining between them. Germline loops: CDR1 SNHLY, CDR2 FYNNEI. There are 14 residues in the CDR3. CDR3 sequence reads: CASRQVLPVSPLHF. In DNA, the CDR3 is TGTGCCAGCAGACAGGTTCTCCCCGTTTCACCCCTCCACTTT.

This clone was found once. V is TRBV4-2 and J is TRBJ2-7, with 10 bases aligning to TRBD2. Looked up from germline, CDR1 is LGHNA and CDR2 is YNFKEQ. J gave up 2 bases and V 6 bases, and 1 base lay outside the gene matches. The CDR3 consists of 13 residues. As DNA, the CDR3 is TGTGCCAGCAGGCTAGCGGGAGCCTACGAGCAGTACTTC. Translating it yields CASRLAGAYEQYF.

This chain joins TRBV5-1 and TRBJ2-7; TRBD1 might be the D (6 bases). The germline V gene has CDR1 SGHRS and CDR2 YFSETQ. The V and J ends lost 0 bases and 5 bases respectively, with 15 bases between them. The CDR3 totals 15 residues. Written as DNA, the CDR3 is TGCGCCAGCAGCTTGGAGGCAGGGGACAACCACGAGCAGTACTTC. Residues: CASSLEAGDNHEQYF.

The chain links TRBV28 to TRBJ1-2, with 8 bases lining up with TRBD1. V shed 1 base and J 4 bases; nucleotides not matched to a gene: 8. Germline loops: CDR1 MDHEN, CDR2 SYDVKM. The CDR3 is 16 amino acids. CDR3 sequence (DNA): TGTGCCAGCAGTTTATCCTCCGGGACAGGCGTCTATGGCTACACCTTC. Its protein is CASSLSSGTGVYGYTF.

The rearrangement links TRBV19 to TRBJ1-1, with TRBD1 matching over 7 bases. CDR1 is LNHDA and CDR2 is SQIVND in the germline V gene (reference sequence). Trimming took 5 bases from V and 10 from J; bases not matched to a gene: 13. The CDR3 is 14 residues long. The CDR3 loop reads CASSSDRQRVVAFF. The CDR3 nucleotides read TGTGCCAGTAGTTCGGACAGGCAAAGGGTAGTAGCTTTCTTT.

V usage is TRBV27 and J usage is TRBJ2-3; 10 bases agree with TRBD2. The CDR3 contains 17 residues. In germline, CDR1 is MNHEY, CDR2 SMNVEV (reference sequence). The J segment lost 5 bases and the V segment lost 2 bases, leaving 10 bases of the junction unmatched. In DNA form, the CDR3 reads TGTGCCAGCAGTTTAGCTAGCGGGAGTTCCGGGGTAGATACGCAGTATTTT. Its protein product is CASSLASGSSGVDTQYF.

CDR3 sequence reads: CASSSTDRRYEQYF. DNA of the CDR3: TGTGCCAGCAGCTCGACAGACAGGCGCTACGAGCAGTACTTC. V usage is TRBV5-6 and J usage is TRBJ2-7; tentative D call: TRBD1 (6 bases). Per germline, CDR1 SGHDT and CDR2 YYEEEE. V dropped 3 bases and J dropped 3 bases, with 13 bases sitting between them. This CDR3 contains 14 residues.

The rearrangement joins TRBV28 to TRBJ2-7, with D maybe TRBD1 (6 bases). This CDR3 spans 16 amino acids. V dropped 3 bases and J dropped 1 base, with 16 bases sitting between them. Looked up from germline, CDR1 is MDHEN and CDR2 is SYDVKM. The CDR3 reads CASSLGPRTASYEQYF. Here the CDR3 DNA reads TGTGCCAGCAGTTTGGGTCCCAGGACAGCTTCCTACGAGCAGTACTTC.

J is TRBJ2-1 and V is TRBV6-5; tentatively, D is TRBD2 (5 bases). CDR1 and CDR2 (germline): MNHEY, SVGAGI. CDR3 length equals 16 residues. V lost 4 bases and J 0 bases, leaving 13 bases between the germline ends. CDR3 sequence reads: CASSSLPGNSYNEQFF. The CDR3 DNA follows: TGTGCCAGCAGTTCCCTACCGGGAAACTCCTACAATGAGCAGTTCTTC.

This clone was counted a few times. The rearrangement joins TRBV19 to TRBJ2-1, with a tentative D call TRBD2 (7 bases). The CDR3 consists of 17 residues. Per the germline V gene, CDR1 is LNHDA and CDR2 is SQIVND (reference sequence). Deletions cut 5 bases from V and 6 bases from J, with 23 bases between. CDR3 region: CASSLGGGSGHINEQFF. Here the CDR3 DNA reads TGTGCCAGTAGTTTAGGAGGGGGTAGCGGGCATATCAATGAGCAGTTCTTC.

This sequence joins TRBV2 and TRBJ1-6, with unresolved D. Germline values: CDR1 SNHLY, CDR2 FYNNEI. The CDR3 runs to 11 residues. V was clipped by 4 bases and J by 14 bases, with 9 bases between them. CDR3 DNA sequence: TGTGCCAGCAGTGGTAAAGGAGCCCTCCACTTT. Translation gives CASSGKGALHF. Looking up the rest from reference TRBV2 and TRBJ1-6 gives the full variable domain: EPEVTQTPSHQVTQMGQEVILRCVPISNHLYFYWYRQILGQKVEFLVSFYNNEISEKSEIFDDQFSVERPDGSNFTLKIRSTKLEDSAMYFCASSGKGALHFGNGTRLTVT.

The V call is TRBV28, the J call TRBJ1-5; 8 bases agree with TRBD1. Trimming removed 3 bases from V and 2 bases from J; junction bases left unmatched: 6. Germline V gene lookup returns CDR1 MDHEN and CDR2 SYDVKM. The CDR3 totals 16 residues. CDR3 amino acids: CASSLNRGSGNQPQHF. CDR3 DNA: TGTGCCAGCAGTTTGAACAGGGGGAGCGGCAATCAGCCCCAGCATTTT. The full variable domain, rest sourced from reference TRBV28 and TRBJ1-5, is DVKVTQSSRYLVKRTGEKVFLECVQDMDHENMFWYRQDPGLGLRLIYFSYDVKMKEKGDIPEGYSVSREKKERFSLILESASTNQTSMYLCASSLNRGSGNQPQHFGDGTRLSIL.

As concerns this clone: It is unclear where the CDR3 begins or ends on the DNA, so no DNA is shown, and the CDR3 is as TCRdb lists it. The genes are TRBV24-1 and TRBJ1-5. Germline CDR1 and CDR2: KGHDR and SFDVKD. A total of 15 residues make up the CDR3, ends included. This chain's CDR3 is CATSSSGGRNQPQHF.

The count of this clone is one. The chain has TRBV4-3 and TRBJ1-2, with TRBD1 identical over 8 bases. This CDR3 has 16 residues. J lost 0 bases, V lost 3 bases, and 6 bases had no gene match. Germline V lookup: CDR1 LGHNA, CDR2 YSLEER. DNA for the CDR3: TGCGCCAGCAGCCATGTCTCGGGACAGGCTAACTATGGCTACACCTTC. The encoded protein is CASSHVSGQANYGYTF.